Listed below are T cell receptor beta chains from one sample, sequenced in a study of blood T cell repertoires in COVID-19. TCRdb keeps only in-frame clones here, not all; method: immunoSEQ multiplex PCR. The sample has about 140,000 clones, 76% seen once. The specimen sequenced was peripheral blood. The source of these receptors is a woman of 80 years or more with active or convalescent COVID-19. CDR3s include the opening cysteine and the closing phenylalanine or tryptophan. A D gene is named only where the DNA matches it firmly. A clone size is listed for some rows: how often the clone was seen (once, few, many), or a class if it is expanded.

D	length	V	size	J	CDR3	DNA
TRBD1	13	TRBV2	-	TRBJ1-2	CASSGGTGVGYTF	TGTGCCAGCAGTGGAGGGACAGGGGTTGGCTACACCTTC
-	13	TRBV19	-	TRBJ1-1	CATARVSGSEAFF	TGTGCCACCGCCAGGGTTTCGGGCTCTGAAGCTTTCTTT
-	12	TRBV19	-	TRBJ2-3	CASSQQTDTQYF	TGTGCCAGTAGTCAACAAACAGATACGCAGTATTTT
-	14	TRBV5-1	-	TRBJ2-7	CASSKDSTSYEQYF	TGCGCCAGCAGCAAGGACAGTACCTCCTACGAGCAGTACTTC
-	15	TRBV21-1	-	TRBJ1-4	CASSMEDRVYRKLFF	TGTGCCAGCAGTATGGAGGACAGGGTATATCGAAAACTGTTTTTT
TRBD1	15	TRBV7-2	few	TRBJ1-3	CASSRQGSSGNTIYF	TGTGCCAGCAGCAGACAGGGGTCGTCTGGAAACACCATATATTTT
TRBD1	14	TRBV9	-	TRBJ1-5	CASSAGTGDQPQHF	TGTGCCAGCAGCGCCGGGACAGGTGATCAGCCCCAGCATTTT
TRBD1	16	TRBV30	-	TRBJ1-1	CAWSDRGSHMNTEAFF	TGTGCCTGGAGTGACAGGGGGAGTCACATGAACACTGAAGCTTTCTTT
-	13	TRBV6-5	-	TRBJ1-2	CASSFAGLFGYTF	TGTGCCAGCAGTTTTGCGGGGTTATTTGGCTACACCTTC
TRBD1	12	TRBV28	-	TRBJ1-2	CASRDRGKGYTF	TGTGCCAGCAGGGACAGGGGGAAGGGCTACACCTTC
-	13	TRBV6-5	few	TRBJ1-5	CASSLDNWQPQHF	TGTGCCAGCAGTTTGGACAACTGGCAGCCCCAGCATTTT
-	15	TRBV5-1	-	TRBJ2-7	CASQSAGGSTYEQYF	TGCGCCAGCCAAAGCGCTGGCGGGTCGACCTACGAGCAGTACTTC
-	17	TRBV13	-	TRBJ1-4	CASSFSGAYATNEKLFF	TGTGCCAGCAGCTTTTCAGGGGCCTATGCAACTAATGAAAAACTGTTTTTT
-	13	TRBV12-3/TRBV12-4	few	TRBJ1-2	CASSRGGLYGYTF	TGTGCCAGCAGTAGGGGGGGTTTGTATGGCTACACCTTC
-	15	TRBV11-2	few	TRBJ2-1	CASSLGTPSYNEQFF	TGTGCCAGCAGCTTAGGGACACCCTCCTACAATGAGCAGTTCTTC
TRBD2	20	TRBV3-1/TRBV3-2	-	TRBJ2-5	CASSPRKDLAGGAHQETQYF	TGTGCCAGCAGCCCGAGGAAAGATCTAGCGGGGGGGGCCCACCAAGAGACCCAGTACTTC
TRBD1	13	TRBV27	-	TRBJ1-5	CATSDRVLQPQHF	TGTGCCACCTCGGACAGGGTGTTACAGCCCCAGCATTTT
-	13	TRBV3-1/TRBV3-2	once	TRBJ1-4	CASSQVLGRKLFF	TGTGCCAGCAGCCAAGTATTGGGCCGGAAACTGTTTTTT
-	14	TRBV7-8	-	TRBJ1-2	CASSLLVADYGYTF	TGTGCCAGCAGCTTATTGGTAGCGGACTATGGCTACACCTTC
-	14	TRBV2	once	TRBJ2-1	CASNAGQSYNEQFF	TGTGCCAGCAATGCGGGGCAGTCCTACAATGAGCAGTTCTTC
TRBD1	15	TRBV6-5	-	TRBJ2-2	CASRRGTEGTGELFF	TGTGCCAGCAGGAGGGGGACAGAGGGAACCGGGGAGCTGTTTTTT
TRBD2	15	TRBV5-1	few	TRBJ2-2	CASSFSGESTGELFF	TGCGCCAGCAGCTTTAGCGGGGAGAGCACCGGGGAGCTGTTTTTT
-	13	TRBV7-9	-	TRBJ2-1	CASSMTNSNEQFF	TGTGCCAGCAGCATGACTAACTCCAATGAGCAGTTCTTC
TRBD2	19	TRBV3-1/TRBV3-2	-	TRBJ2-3	CASSYKLASGGISTDTQYF	TGTGCCAGCAGCTACAAATTGGCTAGCGGGGGGATTAGCACAGATACGCAGTATTTT